This entry concerns a single T cell receptor beta chain. The data stem from a study of blood T cell repertoires in COVID-19. As for the study in general: Donors in the United States, Italy and Spain gave samples during acute or convalescent COVID-19. Nucleic acid was either cDNA or gDNA, and it came from T cells, B-cell-depleted T cells, or PBMCs.

The length of the CDR3 is 15 residues. Germline V gene data show CDR1 as SGHRS and CDR2 as YFSETQ. Trimming at V came to 0 bases and at J to 10 bases, leaving 8 bases not matched to a gene. Here immunoSEQ multiplex PCR was the method, and the copy in TCRdb shows in-frame clones only, minus some. The repertoire holds about 150,000 clones, with about four fifths as singletons. The specimen was peripheral blood. The TCR originated in an older woman with acute or convalescent COVID-19. This chain uses TRBV5-1 with TRBJ2-1, with TRBD1 matching over 9 bases. CDR3 DNA: TGCGCCAGCAGCTTGGAAGGGACAGGGTCGAACGAGCAGTTCTTC. This translates into CASSLEGTGSNEQFF.